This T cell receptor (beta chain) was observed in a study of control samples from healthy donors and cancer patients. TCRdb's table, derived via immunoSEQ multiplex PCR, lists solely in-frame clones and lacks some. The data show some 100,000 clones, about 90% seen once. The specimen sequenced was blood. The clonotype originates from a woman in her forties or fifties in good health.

The CDR3 DNA reads as TGTGCCAGCAGCGTACAGGGAGGCACCCAGGAGACCCAGTACTTC. Its protein is CASSVQGGTQETQYF. V usage is TRBV7-3 and J usage is TRBJ2-5, with D perhaps given as TRBD1 or TRBD2 (6 bases each). V was shortened by 5 bases and J by 5 bases, with 18 bases between the two germline ends. The CDR3 spans 15 residues. Per germline, CDR1 SGHTA and CDR2 FQGTGA.